Described below is a single TCR beta chain sequence and its context. Its target is unknown. One entry per CDR3 protein, called by TCRdb with MiXCR from the 5' RACE reads. This table has some 600,000 distinct CDR3 sequences, about 12% appearing once. The data originate from a study of T cells after yellow fever vaccination. Study conclusions and caveats: Detected again after the booster were most primary-vaccination clones, at 95% to 98% CD4 and around 91% CD8. Abundant contaminating clonotypes from the bulk population could appear in FACS-sorted repertoires.

The sample in question was PBMCs, obtained on the day of the yellow fever booster vaccination. This sequence originates from a man aged 30 to 39 who received the YFV17D yellow fever vaccine.

The CDR3 DNA follows: TGCGCCAGCAGCTTCGACAGAATAGACACCGGGGAGCTGTTTTTT. This codes for CASSFDRIDTGELFF. The chain carries TRBV5-1 and TRBJ2-2, with D possibly being TRBD1 (5 bases). This CDR3 has 15 amino acids. V lost 2 bases, J lost 3 bases, and 11 bases lay in between. Germline V gives CDR1 SGHRS, CDR2 YFSETQ.